What follows describes a single T cell receptor beta chain. These data come from a study of blood T cell repertoires in COVID-19. Study-wide context: Material from acute and convalescent COVID-19 was sourced from the United States, Italy and Spain. PBMCs, B-cell-depleted T cells, or T cells were the source of the cDNA or gDNA that made up the material.

Original methodology: Amplification with reference gene primers provided the estimates of nucleated cell counts. Sequencing was performed with immunoSEQ multiplex PCR; in TCRdb, only in-frame clones are kept and a portion is missing. D and trimming were read from the DNA, whereas the V and J calls and clone size are those reported in that table. The table has tens of thousands of clones, 70% to 80% seen once; the top ten hold over 15%. The receptor was derived from a man aged 65 to 79 with acute or convalescent COVID-19. Sequenced material: peripheral blood.

The CDR3, as DNA: TGTGCCAGCAGCCCTGGAAGGACAGGGGGTGGCAATGAGCAGTTCTTC. Encoded protein: CASSPGRTGGGNEQFF. The chain links TRBV7-7 to TRBJ2-1; 10 positions agree with TRBD1. The J segment lost 6 bases and the V segment lost 5 bases, leaving 10 bases of the junction unmatched. The germline V gene encodes CDR1 SSHAT and CDR2 FNYEAQ (reference sequence). This CDR3 has 16 residues.